This T cell receptor beta chain was sequenced for a study of blood T cell repertoires in COVID-19. Looking at the study overall: From T cells, B-cell-depleted T cells, or PBMCs came the material, which was cDNA or gDNA.

Participants were aged roughly 18 to 100 years from about two dozen US areas. Some clones are missing from TCRdb's copy, which holds only in-frame ones; the method was immunoSEQ multiplex PCR. Of approximately 300,000 clones in the sample, 92% were seen once. The CDR3 is 13 amino acids. Germline-derived CDR1 and CDR2 are SQVTM and ANQGSEA. V shed 6 bases and J 7 bases; nucleotides not matched to a gene: 8. The sample consisted of PBMCs or T cells enriched from blood (not recorded which). This chain joins TRBV29-1 and TRBJ1-4; 7 bases fit TRBD1. The receptor was derived from a woman aged 25 to 39 who had recovered from COVID-19. In DNA form, the CDR3 reads TGCAGCGTCAGGATCCCAGGGGGTGAAAAACTGTTTTTT. It encodes CSVRIPGGEKLFF.